A selection of T cell receptor beta chains follows, all from one sample in a study of cytomegalovirus exposure and HLA in healthy donors. Only in-frame clones appear in the TCRdb table, and some are missing; sequencing was by immunoSEQ multiplex PCR. In the table there are around 200,000 clones, almost 80% of which are singletons. The sequenced sample consisted of PBMCs. The receptors come from a man in his late teens or twenties in good health and CMV-seronegative. Both conserved end residues are part of each CDR3. A D gene is named only where the DNA matches it firmly. For some rows the clone size is stated as once, few or many, or as a class when expanded; others skip it.

DNA: TGTGCCAGCAGCGACACACCAGCGGGGTTGGGCACAGATACGCAGTATTTT; CDR3: CASSDTPAGLGTDTQYF; size: .; V: TRBV5-6; J: TRBJ2-3; D: TRBD2
DNA: TGTGCCAGCAGCGCCGGGACAGACTCCTACGAGCAGTACTTC; CDR3: CASSAGTDSYEQYF; size: .; V: TRBV9; J: TRBJ2-7; D: TRBD1
DNA: TGTGCCAGCAGCCAATTGACAGGCGCCCTCTACGAGCAGTACTTC; CDR3: CASSQLTGALYEQYF; size: .; V: TRBV14; J: TRBJ2-7; D: .
DNA: TGTGCCAGCAGCTTCGAAAATTTCGGCAATGAGCAGTTCTTC; CDR3: CASSFENFGNEQFF; size: .; V: TRBV11-2; J: TRBJ2-1; D: .
DNA: TGTGCCACCAGCACAGGGACAGCCGACAATGAGCAGTTCTTC; CDR3: CATSTGTADNEQFF; size: .; V: TRBV15; J: TRBJ2-1; D: TRBD1
DNA: TGTGCCAGCAGCTGGAGATTGAACACTGAAGCTTTCTTT; CDR3: CASSWRLNTEAFF; size: .; V: TRBV7-2; J: TRBJ1-1; D: .
DNA: TGTGCCAGCAGAAGACAGAGGTCCTACGAGCAGTACTTC; CDR3: CASRRQRSYEQYF; size: .; V: TRBV6-5; J: TRBJ2-7; D: .
DNA: TGTGCCAGCAGCCTTGGGACAGGAATTTATGGCTACACCTTC; CDR3: CASSLGTGIYGYTF; size: .; V: TRBV6-1; J: TRBJ1-2; D: TRBD1
DNA: TGTGCCAGCAGGTGGCTTGGCACGTCCAGCTCCTACGAGCAGTACTTC; CDR3: CASRWLGTSSSYEQYF; size: .; V: TRBV11-3; J: TRBJ2-7; D: .
DNA: TGCAGCGTTGGGGACTTCCCCCCCGGGGCCAACGTCCTGACTTTC; CDR3: CSVGDFPPGANVLTF; size: .; V: TRBV29-1; J: TRBJ2-6; D: .
DNA: TGTGCCAGCAGCGTAAGCCTTAGGGAGGACGAGCAGTACTTC; CDR3: CASSVSLREDEQYF; size: few; V: TRBV9; J: TRBJ2-7; D: .
DNA: TGTGCCAGCCTACTACAGGGAGTAGTCACCGGGGAGCTGTTTTTT; CDR3: CASLLQGVVTGELFF; size: .; V: TRBV2; J: TRBJ2-2; D: .
DNA: TGTGCCAGCAGTGAAATCCAGGCAGATACGCAGTATTTT; CDR3: CASSEIQADTQYF; size: .; V: TRBV2; J: TRBJ2-3; D: .
DNA: TGTGCCAGCAGCTTGGTCCGAAGACTAGACCTAAACAATGAGCAGTTCTTC; CDR3: CASSLVRRLDLNNEQFF; size: .; V: TRBV5-4; J: TRBJ2-1; D: .
DNA: TGTGCCAGCAGCTCCTCTGTTGGGACAACCCTTGATTTT; CDR3: CASSSSVGTTLDF; size: .; V: TRBV6-6; J: TRBJ2-3; D: .
DNA: TGTGCCAGCATGAGCGGGAGTCGGGATACGCAGTATTTT; CDR3: CASMSGSRDTQYF; size: once; V: TRBV28; J: TRBJ2-3; D: TRBD2
DNA: TGTGCCAGCAGCTTTGGGGGGGAGTCGGATCAGCCCCAGCATTTT; CDR3: CASSFGGESDQPQHF; size: .; V: TRBV5-4; J: TRBJ1-5; D: .
DNA: TGCGCCAGCAGTCAATCGAAGGAACTATATAGCAATCAGCCCCAGCATTTT; CDR3: CASSQSKELYSNQPQHF; size: .; V: TRBV23-1; J: TRBJ1-5; D: .
DNA: TGTGCCAGCAGCCAAGTTAAGGGTTACAGGGTGGAGGACACTGAAGCTTTCTTT; CDR3: CASSQVKGYRVEDTEAFF; size: .; V: TRBV14; J: TRBJ1-1; D: .
DNA: TGTGCCAGTAACCGACAGGGGGAGTACCAAGAGACCCAGTACTTC; CDR3: CASNRQGEYQETQYF; size: .; V: TRBV6-1; J: TRBJ2-5; D: TRBD1
DNA: TGTGCCAGCAGTAGACCTGGGACAGGGGATTACGAGCAGTACTTC; CDR3: CASSRPGTGDYEQYF; size: .; V: TRBV28; J: TRBJ2-7; D: TRBD1
DNA: TGTGCCAGCAGCCAAGATTGGGCTAGCGGGAGGAAGACCTACGAGCAGTACTTC; CDR3: CASSQDWASGRKTYEQYF; size: few; V: TRBV4-2; J: TRBJ2-7; D: TRBD2
DNA: TGTGCCAGCAGCCCTCACGATATGCGGACTTGGATGCAAGAGACCCAGTACTTC; CDR3: CASSPHDMRTWMQETQYF; size: .; V: TRBV14; J: TRBJ2-5; D: .
DNA: TGTGCCAGCAGCTTAAAGTCCTCTATCATGAACACTGAAGCTTTCTTT; CDR3: CASSLKSSIMNTEAFF; size: few; V: TRBV7-8; J: TRBJ1-1; D: .
DNA: TGTGCCAGCAGTGAACGCAGGGATGGCGGGGAGCTGTTTTTT; CDR3: CASSERRDGGELFF; size: few; V: TRBV2; J: TRBJ2-2; D: .
DNA: TGTGCCAGTAGTCCTACAGGGGGCTCTTCTGAAGCTTTCTTT; CDR3: CASSPTGGSSEAFF; size: .; V: TRBV19; J: TRBJ1-1; D: TRBD1
DNA: TGTGCCAGCAGGGGGCAAGACAGCCCGAACACTGAAGCTTTCTTT; CDR3: CASRGQDSPNTEAFF; size: .; V: TRBV9; J: TRBJ1-1; D: .
DNA: TGTGCCAGCAATTCTCAGTCGGGTACCGGGGAGCTGTTTTTT; CDR3: CASNSQSGTGELFF; size: .; V: TRBV7-9; J: TRBJ2-2; D: .
DNA: TGTGCCAGCAGTTACCCGGGGGGCACAGATACGCAGTATTTT; CDR3: CASSYPGGTDTQYF; size: few; V: TRBV27; J: TRBJ2-3; D: .
DNA: TGTGCCAGCAGCCAACCTGGACAGAACACTGAAGCTTTCTTT; CDR3: CASSQPGQNTEAFF; size: .; V: TRBV4-2; J: TRBJ1-1; D: .
DNA: TGTGCCAGCAGTAGCCCGGACACCAGCTCCTACGAGCAGTACTTC; CDR3: CASSSPDTSSYEQYF; size: once; V: TRBV28; J: TRBJ2-7; D: .
DNA: TGTGCCAGCAGCTTTCAGGGGCGATCTTCTGGAAACACCATATATTTT; CDR3: CASSFQGRSSGNTIYF; size: .; V: TRBV11-2; J: TRBJ1-3; D: .
DNA: TGTGCCACCAACGGGGGTCAGGTCACCGGGGAGCTGTTTTTT; CDR3: CATNGGQVTGELFF; size: .; V: TRBV28; J: TRBJ2-2; D: .
DNA: TGTGCCAGCAGCTTAGGGCCAGACACTGAAGCTTTCTTT; CDR3: CASSLGPDTEAFF; size: .; V: TRBV11-3; J: TRBJ1-1; D: .
DNA: TGTGCCAGCAGCAAGGGGGCAGCCTACGAGCAGTACTTC; CDR3: CASSKGAAYEQYF; size: .; V: TRBV6-7; J: TRBJ2-7; D: TRBD1
DNA: TGTGCCTGGCGACAGGGCACGTACGAGCAGTACTTC; CDR3: CAWRQGTYEQYF; size: .; V: TRBV30; J: TRBJ2-7; D: TRBD1
DNA: TGCAGTGCTAGAGCGCCTAACGAGCAGTACTTC; CDR3: CSARAPNEQYF; size: once; V: TRBV20-1; J: TRBJ2-7; D: .
DNA: TGTGCCAGCACCACTCCCGGGACATTCGAAAAACTGTTTTTT; CDR3: CASTTPGTFEKLFF; size: .; V: TRBV28; J: TRBJ1-4; D: .
DNA: TGTGCCACCAGCGGGACAGCCGGCTATGGCTACACCTTC; CDR3: CATSGTAGYGYTF; size: .; V: TRBV15; J: TRBJ1-2; D: TRBD1
DNA: TGTGCCAGCAGTGAACTAGCGGGGGGGCCGGAGACCCAGTACTTC; CDR3: CASSELAGGPETQYF; size: many; V: TRBV6-1; J: TRBJ2-5; D: TRBD2
DNA: TGTGCCAGCAGCTTAGGGGGACAGGGAACGGGAGGCTACACCTTC; CDR3: CASSLGGQGTGGYTF; size: .; V: TRBV7-2; J: TRBJ1-2; D: TRBD1
DNA: TGTGCTAGTGCCACCTACTACGAGCAGTACTTC; CDR3: CASATYYEQYF; size: .; V: TRBV12-5; J: TRBJ2-7; D: .